These 2 T cell receptor beta chains originate from one sample sequenced in a study of cytotoxic CD8 clonotypes in ibrutinib-treated CLL. Using immunoSEQ multiplex PCR, the repertoire was profiled, and TCRdb retains in-frame clones only, with some absent. The sample has about 140,000 clones; about 72% are singletons. This sample comprised PBMCs, obtained after 12 months of ibrutinib treatment. These receptors all stem from a human donor with chronic lymphocytic leukemia.

The chain joins TRBV7-2 to TRBJ1-2; possibly TRBD1 for D (6 bases). Germline V gene lookup returns CDR1 SGHTA and CDR2 FQGNSA. The CDR3 contains 15 residues. The V gene lost 0 bases and the J gene lost 2 bases, with 10 bases spanning the gap. The CDR3 DNA reads TGTGCCAGCAGCTTAGCGGGGGGCCGGAACTATGGCTACACCTTC. Protein product: CASSLAGGRNYGYTF.

This clone has a single count. This sequence joins TRBV5-1 and TRBJ1-1, with D perhaps matching TRBD1 (6 bases). Germline-derived CDR1 and CDR2 are SGHRS and YFSETQ. The CDR3 covers 13 residues. The V end lost 3 bases, the J end lost 8 bases, and 14 bases lay between the germline ends. CDR3 sequence (DNA): TGCGCCAGCAGCTCGGGTCCCGGGACAGAAGCTTTCTTT. It is translated as CASSSGPGTEAFF.